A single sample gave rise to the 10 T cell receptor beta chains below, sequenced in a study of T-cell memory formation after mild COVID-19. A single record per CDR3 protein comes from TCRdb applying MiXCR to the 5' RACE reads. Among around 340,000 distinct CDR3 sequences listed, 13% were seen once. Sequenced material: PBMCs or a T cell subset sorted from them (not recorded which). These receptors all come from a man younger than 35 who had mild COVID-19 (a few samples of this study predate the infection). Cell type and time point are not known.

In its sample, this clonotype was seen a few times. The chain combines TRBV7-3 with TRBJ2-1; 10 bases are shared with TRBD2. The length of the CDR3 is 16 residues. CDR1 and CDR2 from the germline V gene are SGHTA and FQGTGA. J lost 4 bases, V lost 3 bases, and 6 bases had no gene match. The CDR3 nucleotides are TGTGCCAGCAGCTTCCTAGCGGGGGCCGGTTACAATGAGCAGTTCTTC. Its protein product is CASSFLAGAGYNEQFF. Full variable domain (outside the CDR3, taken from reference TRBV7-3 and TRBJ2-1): GAGVSQTPSNKVTEKGKYVELRCDPISGHTALYWYRQSLGQGPEFLIYFQGTGAADDSGLPNDRFFAVRPEGSVSTLKIQRTERGDSAVYLCASSFLAGAGYNEQFFGPGTRLTVL.

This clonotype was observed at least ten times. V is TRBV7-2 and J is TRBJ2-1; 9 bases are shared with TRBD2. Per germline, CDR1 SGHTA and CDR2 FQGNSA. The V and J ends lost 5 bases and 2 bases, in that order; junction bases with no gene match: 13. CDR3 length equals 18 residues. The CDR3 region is CASSLPRSGGYAYNEQFF. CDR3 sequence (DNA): TGTGCCAGCAGCCTCCCAAGGAGCGGGGGGTACGCCTACAATGAGCAGTTCTTC.

In DNA form, the CDR3 reads TGTGCCAGCAGTCATCTAGGGGACCTCACAGATACGCAGTATTTT. Encoded protein: CASSHLGDLTDTQYF. The chain combines TRBV12-3 or TRBV12-4 with TRBJ2-3; D is perhaps TRBD1 or TRBD2 (5 bases each). This CDR3 has 15 residues. V lost 5 bases, J lost 2 bases, and 14 bases lay in between.

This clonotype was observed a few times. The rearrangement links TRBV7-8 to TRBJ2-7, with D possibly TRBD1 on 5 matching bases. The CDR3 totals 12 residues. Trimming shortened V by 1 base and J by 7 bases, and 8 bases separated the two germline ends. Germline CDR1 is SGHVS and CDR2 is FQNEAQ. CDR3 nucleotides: TGTGCCAGCAGCTTAGGGGGCAGAGAGCAGTACTTC. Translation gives CASSLGGREQYF.

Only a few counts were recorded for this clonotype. The CDR3 loop is CASTIRGGTEAFF. The CDR3 DNA follows: TGTGCCAGCACAATCAGGGGTGGCACTGAAGCTTTCTTT. This chain links TRBV12-3 or TRBV12-4 with TRBJ1-1, with D possibly TRBD1 on 6 matching bases. With 7 bases removed from V and 4 bases from J, the gap between germline ends came to 13 bases. This CDR3 comprises 13 residues.

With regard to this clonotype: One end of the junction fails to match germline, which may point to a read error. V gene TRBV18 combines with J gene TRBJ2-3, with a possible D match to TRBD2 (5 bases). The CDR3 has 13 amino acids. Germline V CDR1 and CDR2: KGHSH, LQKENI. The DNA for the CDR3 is TGTGCCAGCTCACCACGACTAACAGATACGAAGTATTTT. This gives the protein CASSPRLTDTKYF.

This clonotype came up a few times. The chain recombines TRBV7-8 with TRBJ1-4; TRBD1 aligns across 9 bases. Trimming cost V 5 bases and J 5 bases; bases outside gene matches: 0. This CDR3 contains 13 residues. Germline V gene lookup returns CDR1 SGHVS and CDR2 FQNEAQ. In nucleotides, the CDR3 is TGTGCCAGCAGCGGGACAGGGAATGAAAAACTGTTTTTT. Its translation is CASSGTGNEKLFF. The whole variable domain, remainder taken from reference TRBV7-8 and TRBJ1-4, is GAGVSQSPRYKVAKRGQDVALRCDPISGHVSLFWYQQALGQGPEFLTYFQNEAQLDKSGLPSDRFFAERPEGSVSTLKIQRTQQEDSAVYLCASSGTGNEKLFFGSGTQLSVL.

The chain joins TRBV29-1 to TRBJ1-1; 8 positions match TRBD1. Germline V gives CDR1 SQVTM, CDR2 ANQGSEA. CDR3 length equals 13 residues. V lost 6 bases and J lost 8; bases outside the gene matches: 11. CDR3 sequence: CSVRETGVPEAFF. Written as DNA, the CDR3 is TGCAGCGTGAGAGAGACAGGGGTGCCCGAAGCTTTCTTT.

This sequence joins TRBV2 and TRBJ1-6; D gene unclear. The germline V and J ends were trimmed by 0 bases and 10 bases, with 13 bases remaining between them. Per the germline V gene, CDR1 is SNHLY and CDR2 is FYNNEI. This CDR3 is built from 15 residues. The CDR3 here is CASSEAREGRSPLHF. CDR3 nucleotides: TGTGCCAGCAGTGAAGCGCGGGAGGGAAGGTCACCCCTCCACTTT. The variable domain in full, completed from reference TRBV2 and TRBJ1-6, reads EPEVTQTPSHQVTQMGQEVILRCVPISNHLYFYWYRQILGQKVEFLVSFYNNEISEKSEIFDDQFSVERPDGSNFTLKIRSTKLEDSAMYFCASSEAREGRSPLHFGNGTRLTVT.

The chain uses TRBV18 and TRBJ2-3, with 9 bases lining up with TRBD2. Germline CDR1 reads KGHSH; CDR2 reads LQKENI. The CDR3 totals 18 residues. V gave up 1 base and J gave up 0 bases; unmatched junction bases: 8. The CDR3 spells CASSPRMSSGVSTDTQYF. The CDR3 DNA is TGTGCCAGCTCACCACGGATGTCTAGCGGGGTTAGCACAGATACGCAGTATTTT.